The 25 T cell receptor beta chains reported below all come from one sample, sequenced in a study of blood T cell repertoires in COVID-19 (TCRdb year 2020). The method behind the library was the immunoSEQ multiplex PCR assay. TCRdb mirrors the immuneACCESS table, restricted to in-frame sequences. Some clones are absent from its copies; in checked studies, under half trace to an unresolved V gene, and the reason for the others is unknown. The sample table lists about 75,000 clones, 80% to 90% of them with a count of one. The ten top clones hold 5% to 6.5% of the sample. The material sequenced was peripheral blood. These receptors all come from a woman between 50 and 59 years old with acute or convalescent COVID-19.

This chain joins TRBV2 and TRBJ1-3, with D maybe TRBD1 (6 bases). This CDR3 has 13 residues. CDR1 is SNHLY, CDR2 FYNNEI, per germline. Trimming shortened V by 8 bases and J by 4 bases, and 12 bases separated the two germline ends. CDR3 DNA: TGTGCCAGCGGCACAGGGTTAGGAAACACCATATATTTT. Translating it yields CASGTGLGNTIYF.

This sequence joins TRBV19 and TRBJ1-5; 10 bases line up with TRBD1. Trimming removed 6 bases from V and 4 bases from J; junction bases left unmatched: 3. Germline lookup yields CDR1 LNHDA and CDR2 SQIVND (reference sequence). The length of the CDR3 is 14 residues. CDR3 nucleotide sequence: TGTGCCAGTAGCGGACAGGGGGGGAATCAGCCCCAGCATTTT. Protein sequence: CASSGQGGNQPQHF.

The chain couples TRBV4-2 to TRBJ2-2; D remains unclear. Trimming cost V 4 bases and J 0 bases, with 9 bases left between them. The length of the CDR3 is 15 residues. The germline V gene has CDR1 LGHNA and CDR2 YNFKEQ. The CDR3 spells CASSLGGSNTGELFF. CDR3 sequence (DNA): TGTGCCAGCAGCCTCGGCGGATCGAACACCGGGGAGCTGTTTTTT.

The chain employs TRBV4-1 and TRBJ2-3; 7 nucleotides agree with TRBD1. V lost 0 bases to trimming and J lost 2 bases; unmatched junction nucleotides: 8. The CDR3 extends over 17 amino acids. Per the germline V gene, CDR1 is MGHRA and CDR2 is YSYEKL. The CDR3 DNA reads as TGCGCCAGCAGCCAAGAAAGAGTTAGGGGGCCCACAGATACGCAGTATTTT. Its protein is CASSQERVRGPTDTQYF.

On this clone itself: The same CDR3 also results from other DNA sequences found in this sample. The CDR3 DNA reads TGTGCCAGCAGCCAAGGCGTAAGTGGCTACACCTTC. It codes for CASSQGVSGYTF. The chain has TRBV3-1 (or the pseudogene TRBV3-2) and TRBJ1-2; no reliable D call. Germline V lookup: CDR1 LGHDT, CDR2 YNNKEL (reference sequence). Trimming removed 1 base from V and 7 bases from J, with 7 bases in between. The CDR3 consists of 12 residues.

The genes are TRBV27 and TRBJ2-4, with D unresolved. V shed 8 bases and J shed 5 bases, with 4 bases lying between them. The germline V gene encodes CDR1 MNHEY and CDR2 SMNVEV (reference sequence). This CDR3 has 10 residues. In DNA, the CDR3 is TGTGCCAGCGGGCAAAACATTCAGTACTTC. Protein: CASGQNIQYF.

The chain carries TRBV12-3 or TRBV12-4 and TRBJ2-7; D may be TRBD1 (6 bases). The CDR3 extends over 13 amino acids. The V gene lost 2 bases and the J gene lost 9 bases, with 14 bases spanning the gap. The DNA of the CDR3 is TGTGCCAGCAGTTTAATCAGGGGCGAAGTGCAGTACTTC. This sequence encodes CASSLIRGEVQYF.

V is TRBV7-3 and J is TRBJ1-6; a possible D gene is TRBD1 (6 bases). Germline-derived CDR1 and CDR2 are SGHTA and FQGTGA. The V gene lost 4 bases and the J gene lost 9 bases, with 13 bases spanning the gap. This CDR3 is 14 amino acids long. The CDR3 coding sequence is TGTGCCAGCAGCTCCACAGGGTACAGTTCACCCCTCCACTTT. This sequence encodes CASSSTGYSSPLHF.

The chain recombines TRBV20-1 with TRBJ2-7; D gene uncertain. Germline CDR1 and CDR2: DFQATT and SNEGSKA (reference sequence). The V end lost 3 bases, the J end lost 3 bases, and 6 bases lay between the germline ends. The CDR3 runs 11 residues. The CDR3, as DNA: TGCAGTGCTAGTATAATCTACGAGCAGTACTTC. It is translated as CSASIIYEQYF.

The chain is built from TRBV6-5 and TRBJ2-5, with 7 bases matching TRBD2. With V trimmed by 0 bases and J by 5 bases, 3 bases remained unmatched. Germline V lookup: CDR1 MNHEY, CDR2 SVGAGI. The CDR3 sequence is 14 residues long. The CDR3 nucleotides read TGTGCCAGCAGTTACTCGTATAGCGGGGAGACCCAGTACTTC. It translates to CASSYSYSGETQYF.

V is TRBV5-4 and J is TRBJ1-3, with 9 bases aligning to TRBD1. There are 13 residues in the CDR3. V lost 6 bases to trimming and J lost 7 bases; unmatched junction nucleotides: 5. Germline assignment: CDR1 SGHNT and CDR2 YYREEE (reference sequence). The CDR3, as DNA: TGTGCCAGCAACGACAGGGGGAGTAACACCATATATTTT. This encodes CASNDRGSNTIYF. The entire variable domain, with the rest obtained from reference TRBV5-4 and TRBJ1-3, is as follows: ETGVTQSPTHLIKTRGQQVTLRCSSQSGHNTVSWYQQALGQGPQFIFQYYREEENGRGNFPPRFSGLQFPNYSSELNVNALELDDSALYLCASNDRGSNTIYFGEGSWLTVV.

V gene TRBV10-3 combines with J gene TRBJ2-3; TRBD2 matches 9 bases. CDR1 is ENHRY, CDR2 SYGVKD, per germline. CDR3 length equals 14 residues. V lost 1 base and J lost 6; bases outside the gene matches: 2. CDR3 sequence (DNA): TGTGCCATCAGTGAGTTTAGCGGGAGTGATACGCAGTATTTT. The encoded protein is CAISEFSGSDTQYF.

The rearrangement uses TRBV3-1 (or the pseudogene TRBV3-2) and TRBJ2-7; perhaps TRBD1 as D (5 bases). The V gene's germline CDR1 is LGHDT and CDR2 YNNKEL (reference sequence). V lost 1 base and J 2 bases, leaving 9 bases between the germline ends. The CDR3 runs to 14 residues. This CDR3 reads CASSQATGAYEQYF. The CDR3 bases are TGTGCCAGCAGCCAAGCAACAGGAGCCTACGAGCAGTACTTC.

In regard to this clone: This sample includes further DNA sequences coding for the same CDR3. The DNA for the CDR3 is TGTGCCAGCAGCTTAAATTCCCCACTGCTGGGGGCTCAGAACACCGGGGAGCTGTTTTTT. Amino acid sequence: CASSLNSPLLGAQNTGELFF. This chain uses TRBV7-6 with TRBJ2-2; a weak D match, TRBD1 (6 bases). CDR3 length: 20 residues. The germline gives CDR1 SGHVS, CDR2 FNYEAQ. Trimming shortened V by 2 bases and J by 1 base, and 23 bases separated the two germline ends.

This chain joins TRBV5-6 and TRBJ1-4, with D possibly being TRBD1 (5 bases). V lost 0 bases, J lost 7 bases, and 13 bases lay in between. The CDR3 totals 15 residues. CDR1 and CDR2 (germline): SGHDT, YYEEEE. In DNA form, the CDR3 reads TGTGCCAGCAGCTTGGTGGGGCAGACTGGTGAAAAACTGTTTTTT. Encoded protein: CASSLVGQTGEKLFF.

V gene TRBV21-1 combines with J gene TRBJ2-7; the table assigns TRBD1, which was not confirmed against the DNA. TRBV21-1 is marked as a pseudogene. The CDR3 loop spans 13 amino acids. CDR3 sequence (DNA): TGTGCCAGCGTCAGGACAGGGTTCTACGAGCAGTACTTC. This encodes CASVRTGFYEQYF.

The chain links TRBV7-2 to TRBJ2-3; D is possibly TRBD1 (6 bases). Trimming shortened V by 8 bases and J by 7 bases, and 16 bases separated the two germline ends. In germline, CDR1 is SGHTA, CDR2 FQGNSA. The CDR3 covers 13 residues. Here the CDR3 DNA reads TGTGCCAGCGGACCGAGGGGGTCCCATACGCAGTATTTT. It codes for CASGPRGSHTQYF. The entire variable domain, with the rest obtained from reference TRBV7-2 and TRBJ2-3, is as follows: GAGVSQSPSNKVTEKGKDVELRCDPISGHTALYWYRQSLGQGLEFLIYFQGNSAPDKSGLPSDRFSAERTGGSVSTLTIQRTQQEDSAVYLCASGPRGSHTQYFGPGTRLTVL.

The chain links TRBV28 to TRBJ2-5, with 8 bases lining up with TRBD1. V trimming: 5 bases; J trimming: 2 bases; junction bases outside the gene matches: 7. Looked up from germline, CDR1 is MDHEN and CDR2 is SYDVKM. This CDR3 has 15 amino acids. CDR3 in amino acids: CASSLTTGGQETQYF. CDR3 sequence (DNA): TGTGCCAGCAGTCTAACCACAGGGGGTCAAGAGACCCAGTACTTC.

CDR3 sequence: CASSLASAGVEFYGYTF. The CDR3 coding sequence is TGTGCCAGCAGCTTGGCCTCCGCAGGGGTTGAATTCTATGGCTACACCTTC. The chain links TRBV5-6 to TRBJ1-2, with D perhaps TRBD1 (6 bases). CDR3 length: 17 residues. CDR1 and CDR2 (germline): SGHDT, YYEEEE. The V end was cut by 0 bases, the J end by 4 bases, with 19 bases between.

This chain uses TRBV3-1 (or the pseudogene TRBV3-2) with TRBJ1-5; D gene uncertain. Germline CDR1 LGHDT, CDR2 YNNKEL (reference sequence). CDR3 length equals 13 residues. V was clipped by 2 bases and J by 5 bases, with 7 bases between them. CDR3 loop: CASSQQDYQPQHF. The DNA for the CDR3 is TGTGCCAGCAGCCAACAGGATTATCAGCCCCAGCATTTT.

The chain joins TRBV9 to TRBJ2-3; 7 bases align to TRBD2. Per the germline V gene, CDR1 is SGDLS and CDR2 is YYNGEE. Germline trimming cut 0 bases from V and 2 bases from J; bases unmatched to any gene: 3. The CDR3 sequence is 15 residues long. The CDR3 DNA reads TGTGCCAGCAGCGTAGCAGCGGGGATCACAGATACGCAGTATTTT. Translated, it gives CASSVAAGITDTQYF.

DNA of the CDR3: TGTGCCAGCAGTGAACGGGATGTAGGTGAAGCTTTCTTT. Its protein is CASSERDVGEAFF. This chain links TRBV6-1 with TRBJ1-1; D is unclear. CDR3 length: 13 amino acids. The V end was cut by 2 bases, the J end by 7 bases, with 11 bases between. The V gene's germline CDR1 is MNHNS and CDR2 SASEGT.

This chain joins TRBV7-9 and TRBJ1-1; D is possibly TRBD1 (5 bases). CDR1 is SEHNR, CDR2 FQNEAQ, per germline (reference sequence). CDR3 size: 15 residues. V was shortened by 6 bases and J by 1 base, with 15 bases between the two germline ends. This chain's CDR3 is CASRGRGNANTEAFF. CDR3 bases: TGTGCCAGCAGAGGAAGGGGCAATGCGAACACTGAAGCTTTCTTT. Looking up the rest from reference TRBV7-9 and TRBJ1-1 gives the full variable domain: DTGVSQNPRHKITKRGQNVTFRCDPISEHNRLYWYRQTLGQGPEFLTYFQNEAQLEKSRLLSDRFSAERPKGSFSTLEIQRTEQGDSAMYLCASRGRGNANTEAFFGQGTRLTVV.

The V and J genes are TRBV19 and TRBJ1-1, with a weak D call TRBD1 (6 bases). Per the germline V gene, CDR1 is LNHDA and CDR2 is SQIVND (reference sequence). CDR3 length: 14 amino acids. Trimming removed 6 bases at V and 3 bases at J, with 14 bases between. The CDR3 is CASRNGQLDTEAFF. The DNA of the CDR3 is TGTGCCAGTAGAAACGGACAGCTAGACACTGAAGCTTTCTTT.

V gene TRBV3-1 (or the pseudogene TRBV3-2) combines with J gene TRBJ1-4; perhaps TRBD1 as D (5 bases). This CDR3 has 14 residues. Trimming took off 4 bases at V and 8 bases at J, with 14 bases between the two ends. Germline assignment: CDR1 LGHDT and CDR2 YNNKEL (reference sequence). CDR3 coding DNA: TGTGCCAGCAGCCCAGGGCAGTTAAGAGAAAAACTGTTTTTT. Residues: CASSPGQLREKLFF.